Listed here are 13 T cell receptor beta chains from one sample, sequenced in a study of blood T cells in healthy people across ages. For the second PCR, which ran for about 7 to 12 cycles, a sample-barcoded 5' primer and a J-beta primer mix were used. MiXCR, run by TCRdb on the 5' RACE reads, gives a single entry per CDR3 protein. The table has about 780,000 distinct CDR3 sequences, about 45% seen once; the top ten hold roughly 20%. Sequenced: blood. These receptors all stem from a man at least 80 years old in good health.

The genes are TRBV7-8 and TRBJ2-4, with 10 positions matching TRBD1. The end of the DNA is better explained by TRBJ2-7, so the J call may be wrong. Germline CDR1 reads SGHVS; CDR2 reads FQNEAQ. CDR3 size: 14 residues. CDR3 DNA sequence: TGTGCCAGCAGCCCGCCGGGACAGGGGAACGAGCAGTACTTC. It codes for CASSPPGQGNEQYF.

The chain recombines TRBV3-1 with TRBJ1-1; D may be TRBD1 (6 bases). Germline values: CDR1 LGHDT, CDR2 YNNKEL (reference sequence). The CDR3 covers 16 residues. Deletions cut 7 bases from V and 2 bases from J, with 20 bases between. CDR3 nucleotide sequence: TGTGCCAGCAACCTCCGGGGGGCGGGAGAAAACACTGAAGCTTTCTTT. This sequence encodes CASNLRGAGENTEAFF.

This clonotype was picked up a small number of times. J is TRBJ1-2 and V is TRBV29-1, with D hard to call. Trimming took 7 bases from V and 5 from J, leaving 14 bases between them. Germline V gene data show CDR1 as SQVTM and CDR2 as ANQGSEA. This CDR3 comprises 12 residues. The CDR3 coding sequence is TGCAGCGGAGAGGACCGAACATATGGCTACACCTTC. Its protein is CSGEDRTYGYTF. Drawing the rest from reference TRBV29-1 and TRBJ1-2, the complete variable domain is SAVISQKPSRDICQRGTSLTIQCQVDSQVTMMFWYRQQPGQSLTLIATANQGSEATYESGFVIDKFPISRPNLTFSTLTVSNMSPEDSSIYLCSGEDRTYGYTFGSGTRLTVV.

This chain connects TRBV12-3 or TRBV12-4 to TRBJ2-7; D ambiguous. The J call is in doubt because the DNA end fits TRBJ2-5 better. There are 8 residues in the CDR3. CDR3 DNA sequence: TGTGCCAGCAGGACCCAGTACTTC. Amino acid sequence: CASRTQYF.

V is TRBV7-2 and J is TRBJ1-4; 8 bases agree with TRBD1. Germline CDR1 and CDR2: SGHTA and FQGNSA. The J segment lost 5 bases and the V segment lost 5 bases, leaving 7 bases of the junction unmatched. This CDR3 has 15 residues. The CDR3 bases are TGTGCCAGCAGCCTAGGCAGGGGGCGGAATGAAAAACTGTTTTTT. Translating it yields CASSLGRGRNEKLFF. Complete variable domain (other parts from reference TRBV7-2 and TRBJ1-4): GAGVSQSPSNKVTEKGKDVELRCDPISGHTALYWYRQSLGQGLEFLIYFQGNSAPDKSGLPSDRFSAERTGGSVSTLTIQRTQQEDSAVYLCASSLGRGRNEKLFFGSGTQLSVL.

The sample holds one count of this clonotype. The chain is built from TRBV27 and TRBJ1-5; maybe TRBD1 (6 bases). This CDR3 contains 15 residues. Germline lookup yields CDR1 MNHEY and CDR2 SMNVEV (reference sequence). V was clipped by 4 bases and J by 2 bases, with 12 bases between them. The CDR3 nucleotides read TGTGCCAGCAGTTCCAGGGGCCAGGGCAATCAGCCCCAGCATTTT. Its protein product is CASSSRGQGNQPQHF.

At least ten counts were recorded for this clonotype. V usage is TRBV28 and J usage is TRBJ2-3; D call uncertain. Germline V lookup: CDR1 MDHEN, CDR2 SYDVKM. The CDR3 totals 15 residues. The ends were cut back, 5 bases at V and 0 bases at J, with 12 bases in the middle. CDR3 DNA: TGTGCCAGCAGTCTTCGGACGATAAGCACAGATACGCAGTATTTT. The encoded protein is CASSLRTISTDTQYF.

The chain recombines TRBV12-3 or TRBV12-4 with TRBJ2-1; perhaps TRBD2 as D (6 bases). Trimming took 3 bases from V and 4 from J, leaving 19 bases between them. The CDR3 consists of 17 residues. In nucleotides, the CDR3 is TGTGCCAGCAGTTTTCGCCGGTCCGGGAGTAAGTACAATGAGCAGTTCTTC. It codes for CASSFRRSGSKYNEQFF.

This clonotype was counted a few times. The CDR3 reads CSAGDGGTETQYF. CDR3 sequence (DNA): TGCAGTGCGGGGGATGGGGGGACAGAGACCCAGTACTTC. The gene calls are TRBV20-1 and TRBJ2-5; D may be TRBD2 (6 bases). Trimming stripped 6 bases from V and 4 bases from J, with 15 bases between. The CDR3 consists of 13 residues. Germline CDR1 is DFQATT and CDR2 is SNEGSKA (reference sequence).

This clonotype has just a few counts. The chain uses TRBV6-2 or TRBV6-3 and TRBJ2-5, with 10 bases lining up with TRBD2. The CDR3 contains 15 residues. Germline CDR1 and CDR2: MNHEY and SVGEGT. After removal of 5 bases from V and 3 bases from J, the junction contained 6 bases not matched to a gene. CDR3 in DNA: TGTGCCAGCAGTCTAGCGGGAGTGGGAGAAGAGACCCAGTACTTC. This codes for CASSLAGVGEETQYF.

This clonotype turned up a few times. The CDR3 loop reads CASSPTGGPTDTQYF. DNA for the CDR3: TGTGCCAGCAGTCCGACAGGGGGACCAACAGATACGCAGTATTTT. The rearrangement links TRBV28 to TRBJ2-3, with TRBD1 identical over 9 bases. J was trimmed by 3 bases and V by 5 bases; bases with no gene match: 6. In germline, CDR1 is MDHEN, CDR2 SYDVKM. The CDR3 has 15 amino acids.

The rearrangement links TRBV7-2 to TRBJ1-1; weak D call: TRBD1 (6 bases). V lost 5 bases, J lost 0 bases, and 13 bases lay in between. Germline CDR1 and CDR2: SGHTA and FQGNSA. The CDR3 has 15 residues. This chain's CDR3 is CASSREGHMNTEAFF. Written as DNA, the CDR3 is TGTGCCAGCAGCCGAGAGGGACATATGAACACTGAAGCTTTCTTT. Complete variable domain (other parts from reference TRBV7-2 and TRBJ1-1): GAGVSQSPSNKVTEKGKDVELRCDPISGHTALYWYRQSLGQGLEFLIYFQGNSAPDKSGLPSDRFSAERTGGSVSTLTIQRTQQEDSAVYLCASSREGHMNTEAFFGQGTRLTVV.

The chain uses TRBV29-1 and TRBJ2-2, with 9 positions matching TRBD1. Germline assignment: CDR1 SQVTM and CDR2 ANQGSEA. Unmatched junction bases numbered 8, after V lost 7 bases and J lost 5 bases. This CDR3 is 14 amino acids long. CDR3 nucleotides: TGCAGCGGGGGACAGGGTGTATATACCGGGGAGCTGTTTTTT. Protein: CSGGQGVYTGELFF.